This passage covers 25 T cell receptor beta chains from one sample sequenced in a study of radiotherapy plus CTLA-4 blockade in lung cancer. Profiling relied on immunoSEQ multiplex PCR, and the TCRdb table lists in-frame clones only, not all of them. The sample consists of 65,000 to 85,000 clones, over 65% of them appearing once. The sample consisted of peripheral blood, taken from a patient treated with radiotherapy plus ipilimumab. Source of these receptors: a human donor with non-small cell lung cancer whose response to radiotherapy plus ipilimumab could not be evaluated.

The V gene is TRBV19, the J gene TRBJ2-7; maybe TRBD1 (6 bases). In germline, CDR1 is LNHDA, CDR2 SQIVND (reference sequence). The CDR3 has 15 amino acids. V was trimmed by 6 bases and J by 4 bases, leaving 19 bases between them. CDR3 residues: CASSDPGTTIYEQYF. In DNA form, the CDR3 reads TGTGCCAGTAGCGATCCCGGGACAACGATTTACGAGCAGTACTTC.

The V call is TRBV5-1, the J call TRBJ2-1; 10 nucleotides agree with TRBD2. This CDR3 has 15 amino acids. Trimming removed 4 bases from V and 5 bases from J; junction bases left unmatched: 6. In germline, CDR1 is SGHRS, CDR2 YFSETQ. Here the CDR3 DNA reads TGCGCCAGCAGCCCGAGCGGGGGGGAAAACAATGAGCAGTTCTTC. It specifies CASSPSGGENNEQFF. Variable domain in full (rest from reference TRBV5-1 and TRBJ2-1): KAGVTQTPRYLIKTRGQQVTLSCSPISGHRSVSWYQQTPGQGLQFLFEYFSETQRNKGNFPGRFSGRQFSNSRSEMNVSTLELGDSALYLCASSPSGGENNEQFFGPGTRLTVL.

The gene calls are TRBV7-6 and TRBJ2-7, with D perhaps TRBD1 (5 bases). V lost 0 bases, J lost 3 bases, and 24 bases lay in between. The germline V gene encodes CDR1 SGHVS and CDR2 FNYEAQ. The CDR3 runs to 19 residues. CDR3 protein: CASSLAGGMLQGLIYEQYF. The DNA of the CDR3 is TGTGCCAGCAGCTTAGCCGGCGGTATGTTGCAGGGTTTAATCTACGAGCAGTACTTC.

The rearrangement joins TRBV27 to TRBJ2-3; no definite D call. Germline CDR1 and CDR2: MNHEY and SMNVEV (reference sequence). The CDR3 loop spans 16 amino acids. V was pared by 2 bases and J by 0 bases, with 12 bases between. Written as DNA, the CDR3 is TGTGCCAGCAGTTTAAGTAGTTCTTCTAGCACAGATACGCAGTATTTT. Translation: CASSLSSSSSTDTQYF.

CDR3 sequence reads: CASSLAGSNQPQHF. The CDR3 nucleotides read TGTGCCAGCAGCTTGGCTGGCAGCAATCAGCCCCAGCATTTT. V gene TRBV5-6 combines with J gene TRBJ1-5; no clear D. CDR1 and CDR2 from the germline V gene are SGHDT and YYEEEE. Between the trimmed V and J ends, which lost 0 bases and 1 base, there was a span of 5 bases. The CDR3 runs 14 residues.

V and J are TRBV6-1 and TRBJ1-3, with a possible D match to TRBD1 (5 bases). Looked up from germline, CDR1 is MNHNS and CDR2 is SASEGT. V was clipped by 7 bases and J by 5 bases, with 12 bases between them. This CDR3 region has 13 residues. CDR3 sequence: CASTGIVRNTIYF. CDR3 in DNA: TGTGCCAGCACAGGGATCGTCCGAAACACCATATATTTT.

V gene TRBV6-5 combines with J gene TRBJ2-7, with 8 bases lining up with TRBD2. CDR1 MNHEY and CDR2 SVGAGI come from the germline V gene. V dropped 5 bases and J dropped 6; count of bases not matched to a gene: 9. CDR3 length equals 14 residues. In nucleotides, the CDR3 is TGTGCCAGCAGTGGAGCGGGAGCCCTCGCCGAGCAGTACTTC. It encodes CASSGAGALAEQYF.

This clone was counted a few times. This sequence joins TRBV19 and TRBJ2-7; D unresolved. V lost 8 bases and J 6 bases, leaving 14 bases between the germline ends. The CDR3 consists of 12 residues. CDR1 and CDR2 (germline): LNHDA, SQIVND (reference sequence). The DNA of the CDR3 is TGTGCCAGTTCAGGCGTCCGCTTCGAGCAGTACTTC. Translated, it gives CASSGVRFEQYF.

The rearrangement joins TRBV9 to TRBJ2-7, with 8 bases fitting TRBD2. This CDR3 is 13 amino acids long. V lost 3 bases, J lost 5 bases, and 4 bases stayed unmatched. CDR1 and CDR2 (germline): SGDLS, YYNGEE. For the CDR3, the DNA is TGTGCCAGCAGCGGTCTACTAGCGGACGAGCAGTACTTC. Its translation is CASSGLLADEQYF.

V and J are TRBV21-1 and TRBJ1-2. TRBV21-1 represents a pseudogene. The CDR3 has 14 residues. This CDR3 is CASSFGGAQDGYTF. In DNA form, the CDR3 reads TGTGCCAGCAGTTTCGGGGGGGCGCAGGATGGCTACACCTTC.

This chain links TRBV28 with TRBJ2-1; no definite D call. CDR1 is MDHEN, CDR2 SYDVKM, per germline. The CDR3 loop spans 14 amino acids. V was shortened by 3 bases and J by 8 bases, with 14 bases between the two germline ends. The CDR3 DNA reads as TGTGCCAGCAGTTTGGCCATTCGGGTCCATGAGCAGTTCTTC. This translates into CASSLAIRVHEQFF.

The V and J genes are TRBV7-3 and TRBJ2-3; TRBD2 agrees at 9 bases. Per germline, CDR1 SGHTA and CDR2 FQGTGA. This CDR3 comprises 15 residues. J lost 2 bases, V lost 4 bases, and 4 bases had no gene match. CDR3 sequence reads: CASSSKRGATDTQYF. The CDR3 DNA reads as TGTGCCAGCAGCTCGAAGCGGGGGGCCACAGATACGCAGTATTTT.

This chain joins TRBV30 and TRBJ1-4, with no clear D. From germline, CDR1 is GTSNPN and CDR2 SVGIG (reference sequence). There are 15 residues in the CDR3. V was pared by 6 bases and J by 0 bases, with 14 bases between. DNA of the CDR3: TGTGCCTGCTTTCAGAAGGGAGCAACTAATGAAAAACTGTTTTTT. Translating it yields CACFQKGATNEKLFF.

V usage is TRBV4-3 and J usage is TRBJ2-3; D is perhaps TRBD2 (5 bases). In germline, CDR1 is LGHNA, CDR2 YSLEER. The CDR3 sequence is 17 residues long. The V end lost 0 bases, the J end lost 5 bases, and 18 bases lay between the germline ends. Here the CDR3 DNA reads TGCGCCAGCAGCCAAGAATCGTATATCGGGGAGAGAGATACGCAGTATTTT. It specifies CASSQESYIGERDTQYF.

This chain joins TRBV10-2 and TRBJ1-4; D remains unclear. Germline V CDR1 and CDR2: WSHSY, SAAADI. This CDR3 is built from 15 residues. V lost 2 bases, J lost 1 base, and 8 bases lay in between. In nucleotides, the CDR3 is TGCGCCAGCAGTGAGAGGAGGGTAACTAATGAAAAACTGTTTTTT. Translating gives CASSERRVTNEKLFF.

The J gene is TRBJ1-4, the V gene TRBV28, with 7 nucleotides matching TRBD1. J gave up 7 bases and V 3 bases, and 8 bases lay outside the gene matches. CDR3 size: 15 residues. Germline lookup yields CDR1 MDHEN and CDR2 SYDVKM. The CDR3 nucleotides read TGTGCCAGCAGTTTCTCTGACAGGGAGAGTGAAAAACTGTTTTTT. Residues: CASSFSDRESEKLFF.

The rearrangement joins TRBV27 to TRBJ2-3, with D perhaps TRBD1 (6 bases). The V gene's germline CDR1 is MNHEY and CDR2 SMNVEV (reference sequence). The V gene lost 6 bases and the J gene lost 2 bases, with 9 bases spanning the gap. There are 13 residues in the CDR3. The CDR3 DNA reads TGTGCCAGCAGACCGGGACACACAGATACGCAGTATTTT. Its translation is CASRPGHTDTQYF.

This clone came up a few times. The chain couples TRBV7-9 to TRBJ2-7; 12 bases fit TRBD2. With V trimmed by 3 bases and J by 9 bases, 9 bases remained unmatched. The CDR3 contains 15 residues. CDR1 and CDR2 (germline): SEHNR, FQNEAQ (reference sequence). As DNA, the CDR3 is TGTGCCAGCAGCTTGGAGACTAGCGGGAGTACAAGGCAGTACTTC. Its protein product is CASSLETSGSTRQYF. The variable domain in full, with the rest retrieved from reference TRBV7-9 and TRBJ2-7, is DTGVSQNPRHKITKRGQNVTFRCDPISEHNRLYWYRQTLGQGPEFLTYFQNEAQLEKSRLLSDRFSAERPKGSFSTLEIQRTEQGDSAMYLCASSLETSGSTRQYFGPGTRLTVT.

The chain carries TRBV29-1 and TRBJ1-1, with TRBD1 identical over 8 bases. With 6 bases clipped from V and 1 base from J, the junction kept 13 bases outside the gene matches. The CDR3 totals 16 residues. Looked up from germline, CDR1 is SQVTM and CDR2 is ANQGSEA. CDR3 bases: TGCAGCGTAGTGGACAGGGTAAGACATGCGAACACTGAAGCTTTCTTT. Its protein product is CSVVDRVRHANTEAFF.

The chain has TRBV11-3 and TRBJ2-1; possible D gene TRBD1, 6 bases. The CDR3 length is 16 residues. V lost 6 bases, J lost 8 bases, and 23 bases lay in between. Germline assignment: CDR1 SGHNT and CDR2 YENEEA. The DNA of the CDR3 is TGTGCCAGCAGTTTGGGTCCAGGCGGCCCAGGGGATGAGCAGTTCTTC. Its translation: CASSLGPGGPGDEQFF.

The gene calls are TRBV4-1 and TRBJ2-2, with D tentatively TRBD2 (7 bases). The CDR3 is 14 amino acids. V gave up 5 bases and J gave up 4 bases, with 11 bases separating them. Germline V lookup: CDR1 MGHRA, CDR2 YSYEKL. The CDR3 sequence is CASSRGGGTGELFF. CDR3 nucleotide sequence: TGCGCCAGCAGCAGGGGGGGAGGCACCGGGGAGCTGTTTTTT.

This clone was counted between two and nine times. This sequence joins TRBV15 and TRBJ2-7, with TRBD1 matching 9 bases. The CDR3 consists of 16 residues. V trimming: 1 base; J trimming: 13 bases; junction bases outside the gene matches: 17. Germline loops: CDR1 LNHNV, CDR2 YYDKDF (reference sequence). CDR3: CATSRVMGQGSPNLYF. CDR3 bases: TGTGCCACCAGCAGAGTAATGGGACAGGGCAGCCCCAACCTATACTTC.

This chain links TRBV5-1 with TRBJ2-7; 10 bases match TRBD2. J lost 2 bases, V lost 1 base, and 6 bases had no gene match. CDR1 and CDR2 from the germline V gene are SGHRS and YFSETQ. The CDR3 totals 16 residues. The CDR3 region has the DNA TGCGCCAGCAGCTTGAGTCCTAGCGGGAGCACCTACGAGCAGTACTTC. Translated: CASSLSPSGSTYEQYF.

This clone was detected only a few times. The chain carries TRBV5-1 and TRBJ2-6; tentatively, D is TRBD2 (6 bases). The V gene lost 2 bases and the J gene lost 2 bases, with 20 bases spanning the gap. This CDR3 has 19 amino acids. In germline, CDR1 is SGHRS, CDR2 YFSETQ. DNA of the CDR3: TGCGCCAGCAGCTTTGGGGGGAACAGTCTAAGTGCTGGGGCCAACGTCCTGACTTTC. This encodes CASSFGGNSLSAGANVLTF.

The chain uses TRBV11-2 and TRBJ2-7, with 7 bases matching TRBD2. J was trimmed by 0 bases and V by 3 bases; bases with no gene match: 8. The CDR3 totals 16 residues. Germline V gene data show CDR1 as SGHAT and CDR2 as FQNNGV. This CDR3 reads CASSLLGGDPSYEQYF. The CDR3 nucleotides are TGTGCCAGCAGCTTGTTGGGGGGGGATCCCTCCTACGAGCAGTACTTC.